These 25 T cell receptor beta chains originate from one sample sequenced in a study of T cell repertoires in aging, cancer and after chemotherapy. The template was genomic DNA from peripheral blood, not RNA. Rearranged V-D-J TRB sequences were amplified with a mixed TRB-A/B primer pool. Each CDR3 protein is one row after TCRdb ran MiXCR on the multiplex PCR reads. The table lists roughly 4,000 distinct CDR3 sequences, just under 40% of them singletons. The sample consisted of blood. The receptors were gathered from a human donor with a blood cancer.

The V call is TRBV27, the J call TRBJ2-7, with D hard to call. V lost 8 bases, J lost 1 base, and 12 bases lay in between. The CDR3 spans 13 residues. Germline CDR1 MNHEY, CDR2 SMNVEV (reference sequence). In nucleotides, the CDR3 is TGTGCCAGCGCCGCGGCGGATTCCTACGAGCAGTACTTC. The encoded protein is CASAAADSYEQYF.

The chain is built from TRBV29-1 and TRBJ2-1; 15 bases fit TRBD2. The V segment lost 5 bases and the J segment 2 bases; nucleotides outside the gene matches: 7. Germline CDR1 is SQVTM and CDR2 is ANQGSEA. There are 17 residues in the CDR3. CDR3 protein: CSVQPGLAGGAYNEQFF. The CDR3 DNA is TGCAGCGTTCAACCGGGACTAGCGGGAGGAGCCTACAATGAGCAGTTCTTC.

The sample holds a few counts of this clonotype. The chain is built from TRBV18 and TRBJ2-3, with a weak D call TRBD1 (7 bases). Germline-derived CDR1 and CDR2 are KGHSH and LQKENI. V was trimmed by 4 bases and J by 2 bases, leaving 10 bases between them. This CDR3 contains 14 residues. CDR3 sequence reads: CASSLRGDTDTQYF. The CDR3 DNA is TGTGCCAGCTCACTCAGGGGGGACACAGATACGCAGTATTTT.

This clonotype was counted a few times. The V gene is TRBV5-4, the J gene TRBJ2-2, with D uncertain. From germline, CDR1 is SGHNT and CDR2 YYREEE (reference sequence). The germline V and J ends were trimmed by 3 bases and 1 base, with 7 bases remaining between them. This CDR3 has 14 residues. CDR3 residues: CASSSDGNTGELFF. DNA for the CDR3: TGTGCCAGCAGCTCGGACGGGAACACCGGGGAGCTGTTTTTT.

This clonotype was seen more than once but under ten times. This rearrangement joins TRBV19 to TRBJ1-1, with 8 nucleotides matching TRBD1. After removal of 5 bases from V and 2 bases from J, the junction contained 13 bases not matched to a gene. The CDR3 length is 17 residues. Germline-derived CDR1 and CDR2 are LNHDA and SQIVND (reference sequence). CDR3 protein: CASSYTRTGWRNTEAFF. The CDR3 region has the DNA TGTGCCAGTAGTTACACGAGGACAGGGTGGAGAAACACTGAAGCTTTCTTT.

CDR3 protein: CASSPPLGGNYHEQFF. Here the CDR3 DNA reads TGTGCCAGCTCACCACCTTTAGGCGGGAATTACCATGAGCAGTTCTTC. This chain links TRBV18 with TRBJ2-1; possible D gene TRBD2, 6 bases. Trimming took 0 bases from V and 8 from J, leaving 17 bases between them. CDR1 KGHSH and CDR2 LQKENI come from the germline V gene. This CDR3 is 16 amino acids long. Together with reference TRBV18 and TRBJ2-1, the CDR3 gives the full variable domain: NAGVMQNPRHLVRRRGQEARLRCSPMKGHSHVYWYRQLPEEGLKFMVYLQKENIIDESGMPKERFSAEFPKEGPSILRIQQVVRGDSAAYFCASSPPLGGNYHEQFFGPGTRLTVL.

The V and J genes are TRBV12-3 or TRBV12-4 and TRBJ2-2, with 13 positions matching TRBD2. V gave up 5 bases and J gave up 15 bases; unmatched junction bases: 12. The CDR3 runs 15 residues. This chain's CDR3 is CASSPGTSGDNSVFF. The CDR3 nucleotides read TGTGCCAGCAGTCCCGGGACTAGCGGGGACAATTCGGTGTTTTTT.

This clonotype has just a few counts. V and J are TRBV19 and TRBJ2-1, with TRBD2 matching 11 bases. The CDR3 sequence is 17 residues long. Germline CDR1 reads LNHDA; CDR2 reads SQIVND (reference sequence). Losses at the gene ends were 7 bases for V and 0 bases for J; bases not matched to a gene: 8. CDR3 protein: CASMASGRSSSYNEQFF. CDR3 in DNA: TGTGCCAGTATGGCTAGCGGGAGGTCAAGCTCCTACAATGAGCAGTTCTTC.

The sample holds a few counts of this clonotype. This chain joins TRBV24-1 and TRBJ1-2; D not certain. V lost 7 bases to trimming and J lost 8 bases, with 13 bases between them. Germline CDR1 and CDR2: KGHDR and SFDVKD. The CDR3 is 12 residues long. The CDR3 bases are TGTGCCACCAGCCGACCGGGTGGCGGCTACACCTTC. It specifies CATSRPGGGYTF.

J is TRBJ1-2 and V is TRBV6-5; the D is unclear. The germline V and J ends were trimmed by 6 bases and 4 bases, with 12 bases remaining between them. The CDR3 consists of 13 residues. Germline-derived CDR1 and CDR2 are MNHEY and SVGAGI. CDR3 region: CASSITKIYGYTF. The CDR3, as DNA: TGTGCCAGCAGCATCACTAAAATCTATGGCTACACCTTC.

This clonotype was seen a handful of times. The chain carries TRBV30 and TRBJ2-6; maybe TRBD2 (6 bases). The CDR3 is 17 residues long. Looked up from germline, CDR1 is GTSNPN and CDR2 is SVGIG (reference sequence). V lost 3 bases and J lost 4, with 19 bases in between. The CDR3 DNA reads TGTGCCTGGAGCGCGGGGTTTGGGGGATCCGGGGCCAACGTCCTGACTTTC. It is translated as CAWSAGFGGSGANVLTF.

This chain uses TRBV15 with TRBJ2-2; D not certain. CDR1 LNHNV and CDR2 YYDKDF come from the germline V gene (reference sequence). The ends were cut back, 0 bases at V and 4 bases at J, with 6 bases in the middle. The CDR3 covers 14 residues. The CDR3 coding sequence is TGTGCCACCAGCAGAGATGGGCCCACCGGGGAGCTGTTTTTT. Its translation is CATSRDGPTGELFF.

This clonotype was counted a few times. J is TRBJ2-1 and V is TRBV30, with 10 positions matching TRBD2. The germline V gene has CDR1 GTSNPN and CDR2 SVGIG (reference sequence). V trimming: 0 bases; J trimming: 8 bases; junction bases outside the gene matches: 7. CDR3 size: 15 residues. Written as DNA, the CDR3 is TGTGCCTGGAGTGTAGCGGGAGGGCCGGGCGATGAGCAGTTCTTC. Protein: CAWSVAGGPGDEQFF.

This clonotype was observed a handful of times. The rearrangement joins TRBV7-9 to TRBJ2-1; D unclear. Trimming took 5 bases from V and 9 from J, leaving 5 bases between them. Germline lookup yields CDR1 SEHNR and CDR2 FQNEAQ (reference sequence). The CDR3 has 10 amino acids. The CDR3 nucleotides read TGTGCCAGCAGCGTGAGTGAGCAGTTCTTC. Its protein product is CASSVSEQFF.

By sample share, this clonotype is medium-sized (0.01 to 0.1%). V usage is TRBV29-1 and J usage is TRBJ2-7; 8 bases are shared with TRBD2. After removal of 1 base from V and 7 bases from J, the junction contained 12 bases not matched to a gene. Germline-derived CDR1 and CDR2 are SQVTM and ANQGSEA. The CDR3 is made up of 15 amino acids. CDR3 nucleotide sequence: TGCAGCGTTGAAGCTTACGGGGGGGGGACGTATGAGCAGTACTTC. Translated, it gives CSVEAYGGGTYEQYF.

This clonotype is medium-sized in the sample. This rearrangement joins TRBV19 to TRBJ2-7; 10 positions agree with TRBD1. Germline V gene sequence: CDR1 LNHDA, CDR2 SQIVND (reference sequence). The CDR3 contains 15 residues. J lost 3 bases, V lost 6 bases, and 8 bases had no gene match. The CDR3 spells CASRELGQGGYEQYF. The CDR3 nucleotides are TGTGCCAGTAGAGAGCTTGGACAGGGGGGCTACGAGCAGTACTTC. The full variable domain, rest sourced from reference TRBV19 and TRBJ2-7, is DGGITQSPKYLFRKEGQNVTLSCEQNLNHDAMYWYRQDPGQGLRLIYYSQIVNDFQKGDIAEGYSVSREKKESFPLTVTSAQKNPTAFYLCASRELGQGGYEQYFGPGTRLTVT.

CDR3 residues: CASGLAGGYEQYF. CDR3 in DNA: TGTGCCTCGGGACTAGCGGGAGGCTACGAGCAGTACTTC. The chain couples TRBV30 to TRBJ2-7, with 15 bases fitting TRBD2. The junction had 1 base not matched to a gene; V was cut back by 7 bases and J by 3 bases. Germline CDR1 GTSNPN, CDR2 SVGIG (reference sequence). CDR3 length: 13 residues.

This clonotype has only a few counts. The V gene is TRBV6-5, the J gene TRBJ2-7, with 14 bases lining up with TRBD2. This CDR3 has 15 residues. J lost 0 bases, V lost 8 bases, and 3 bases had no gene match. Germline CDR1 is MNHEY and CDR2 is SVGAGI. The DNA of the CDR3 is TGTGCCAGCCGTGGACTAGCGGGAGGCTCCTACGAGCAGTACTTC. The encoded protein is CASRGLAGGSYEQYF.

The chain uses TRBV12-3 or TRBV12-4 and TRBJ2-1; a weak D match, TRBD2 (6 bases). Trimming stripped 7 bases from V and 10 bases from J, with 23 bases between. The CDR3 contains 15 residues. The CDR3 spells CASTLSGPVGGEQFF. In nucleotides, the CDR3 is TGTGCCAGCACCTTATCTGGACCGGTCGGGGGAGAGCAGTTCTTC.

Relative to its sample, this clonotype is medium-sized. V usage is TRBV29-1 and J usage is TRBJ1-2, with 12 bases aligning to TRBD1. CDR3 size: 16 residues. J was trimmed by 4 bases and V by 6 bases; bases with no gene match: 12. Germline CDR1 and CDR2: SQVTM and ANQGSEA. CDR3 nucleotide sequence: TGCAGCGTGGGGGACAGGGGGCGCGGAGTTGGCTATGGCTACACCTTC. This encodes CSVGDRGRGVGYGYTF.

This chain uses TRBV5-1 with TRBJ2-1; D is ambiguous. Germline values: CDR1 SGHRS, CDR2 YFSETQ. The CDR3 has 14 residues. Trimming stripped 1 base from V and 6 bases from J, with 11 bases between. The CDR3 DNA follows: TGCGCCAGCAGCTTGTTTCCTGGTTTCAATGAGCAGTTCTTC. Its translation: CASSLFPGFNEQFF. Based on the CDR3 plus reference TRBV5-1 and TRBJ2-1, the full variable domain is KAGVTQTPRYLIKTRGQQVTLSCSPISGHRSVSWYQQTPGQGLQFLFEYFSETQRNKGNFPGRFSGRQFSNSRSEMNVSTLELGDSALYLCASSLFPGFNEQFFGPGTRLTVL.

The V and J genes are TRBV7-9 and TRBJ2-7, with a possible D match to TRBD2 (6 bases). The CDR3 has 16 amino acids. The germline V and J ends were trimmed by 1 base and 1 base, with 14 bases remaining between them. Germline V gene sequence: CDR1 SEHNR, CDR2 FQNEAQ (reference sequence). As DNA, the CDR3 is TGTGCCAGCAGCTTAGAACTAGCCCCTATTTCCTACGAGCAGTACTTC. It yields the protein CASSLELAPISYEQYF.

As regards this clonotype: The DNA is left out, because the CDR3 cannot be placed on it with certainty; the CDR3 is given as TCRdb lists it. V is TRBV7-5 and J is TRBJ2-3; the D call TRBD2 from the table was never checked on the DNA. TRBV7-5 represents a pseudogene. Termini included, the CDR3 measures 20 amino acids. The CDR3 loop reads CISVSEAPGLAGMITDTQYF.

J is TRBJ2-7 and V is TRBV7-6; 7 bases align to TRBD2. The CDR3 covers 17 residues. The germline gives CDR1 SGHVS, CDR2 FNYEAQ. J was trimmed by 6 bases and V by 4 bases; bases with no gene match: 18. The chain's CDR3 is CASSSAHRGGSRVEQYF. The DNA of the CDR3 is TGTGCCAGCAGCTCCGCGCACCGAGGCGGGAGTCGAGTCGAGCAGTACTTC. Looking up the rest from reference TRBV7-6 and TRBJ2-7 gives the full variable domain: GAGVSQSPRYKVTKRGQDVALRCDPISGHVSLYWYRQALGQGPEFLTYFNYEAQQDKSGLPNDRFSAERPEGSISTLTIQRTEQRDSAMYRCASSSAHRGGSRVEQYFGPGTRLTVT.

The CDR3 DNA reads TGTGCCAGCAGCCCTAATAGCGGCAACTCCTACGAGCAGTACTTC. Residues: CASSPNSGNSYEQYF. The chain recombines TRBV5-4 with TRBJ2-7; D is perhaps TRBD2 (6 bases). Per germline, CDR1 SGHNT and CDR2 YYREEE (reference sequence). V lost 4 bases to trimming and J lost 0 bases, with 14 bases between them. The CDR3 runs to 15 residues.